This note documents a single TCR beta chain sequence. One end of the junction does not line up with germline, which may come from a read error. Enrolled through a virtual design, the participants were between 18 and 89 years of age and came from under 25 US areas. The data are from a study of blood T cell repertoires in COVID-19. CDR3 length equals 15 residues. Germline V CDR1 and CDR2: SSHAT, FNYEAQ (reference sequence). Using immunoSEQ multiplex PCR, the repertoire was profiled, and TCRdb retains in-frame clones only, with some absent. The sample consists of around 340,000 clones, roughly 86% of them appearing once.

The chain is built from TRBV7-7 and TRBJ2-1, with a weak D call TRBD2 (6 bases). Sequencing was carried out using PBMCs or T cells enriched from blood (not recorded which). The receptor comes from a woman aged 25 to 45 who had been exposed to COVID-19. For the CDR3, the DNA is TGTGCTAGCAGTCAGGACGGGAGCTCCTACAATGAGCAGTTCTTC. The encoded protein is CASSQDGSSYNEQFF.